These 19 T cell receptor beta chains share one sample of origin, sequenced in a study of beta chain features in type 1 diabetes. Their antigens are not known. The study reverse transcribed the entire isolated RNA, so it sequenced expressed TCRB transcripts. Method: immunoSEQ multiplex PCR; TCRdb's copy keeps in-frame clones and lacks some. The table has 300,000 to 350,000 clones, approximately 12% seen once. Points from the study as a whole: Moderately but significantly shorter TCRB CDR3s were found in Type 1 diabetes patients in all four CD4+ subsets.

Sequencing used naive CD4+ T cells from blood. These receptors all stem from a woman aged 18-29 years with type 1 diabetes.

This chain uses TRBV15 with TRBJ1-4, with 10 positions matching TRBD1. This CDR3 is 14 amino acids long. V shed 3 bases and J 11 bases; nucleotides not matched to a gene: 6. The V gene's germline CDR1 is LNHNV and CDR2 YYDKDF (reference sequence). The CDR3 region is CATSSGQGGRKLFF. The CDR3 DNA reads TGTGCCACCAGCAGTGGACAGGGGGGTAGGAAACTGTTTTTT.

The chain combines TRBV18 with TRBJ2-3, with 8 bases fitting TRBD2. J gave up 4 bases and V 3 bases, and 21 bases lay outside the gene matches. Germline V gene lookup returns CDR1 KGHSH and CDR2 LQKENI. The CDR3 runs to 20 residues. Here the CDR3 reads CASSPATLVGREVSADTQYF. CDR3 in DNA: TGTGCCAGCTCACCGGCGACATTGGTGGGGCGGGAGGTCAGCGCAGATACGCAGTATTTT.

The rearrangement joins TRBV6-5 to TRBJ1-2; D remains ambiguous. Germline V CDR1 and CDR2: MNHEY, SVGAGI. V shed 0 bases and J shed 6 bases, with 11 bases lying between them. This CDR3 is built from 14 residues. The CDR3 region has the DNA TGTGCCAGCAGTTACTCGAGAACCCACCATGGCTACACCTTC. Its protein product is CASSYSRTHHGYTF.

This clone was picked up a small number of times. The CDR3 nucleotides read TGTGCCAGCAGCTTGCCAGCGGGTGGCTACACCTTC. Translating it yields CASSLPAGGYTF. The rearrangement uses TRBV7-9 and TRBJ1-2, with no clear D. Germline V gene data show CDR1 as SEHNR and CDR2 as FQNEAQ (reference sequence). CDR3 size: 12 residues. The germline V and J ends were trimmed by 3 bases and 7 bases, with 9 bases remaining between them.

This chain joins TRBV7-2 and TRBJ2-1; 12 bases are a match to TRBD2. V lost 2 bases, J lost 9 bases, and 5 bases stayed unmatched. The CDR3 spans 15 residues. Germline V gene data show CDR1 as SGHTA and CDR2 as FQGNSA. The CDR3 DNA is TGTGCCAGCAGCTTACTAGCGGGAGGGCCCAGTGAGCAGTTCTTC. Encoded protein: CASSLLAGGPSEQFF.

This clone has only a few counts. As DNA, the CDR3 is TGCGCCAGCAGCCAAGAGCTAGCGCTCACAGATACGCAGTATTTT. This codes for CASSQELALTDTQYF. The J gene is TRBJ2-3, the V gene TRBV4-3; a possible D gene is TRBD2 (6 bases). CDR1 is LGHNA and CDR2 is YSLEER in the germline V gene. The CDR3 loop spans 15 amino acids. V gave up 0 bases and J gave up 2 bases, with 9 bases separating them.

The genes are TRBV9 and TRBJ2-7; D unclear. The CDR3 has 11 amino acids. V lost 4 bases to trimming and J lost 2 bases, with 4 bases between them. The germline V gene encodes CDR1 SGDLS and CDR2 YYNGEE. The CDR3 nucleotides read TGTGCCAGCAGCCCCGCCTACGAGCAGTACTTC. Encoded protein: CASSPAYEQYF.

The chain recombines TRBV6-6 with TRBJ1-4; D is perhaps TRBD1 (5 bases). V lost 0 bases and J lost 7, with 9 bases in between. This CDR3 contains 14 residues. Germline values: CDR1 MNHNY, CDR2 SVGAGI (reference sequence). The chain's CDR3 is CASSYSGGSEKLFF. The CDR3 region has the DNA TGTGCCAGCAGTTACTCTGGGGGGAGTGAAAAACTGTTTTTT.

J is TRBJ2-7 and V is TRBV6-1; a weak D match, TRBD2 (6 bases). CDR1 and CDR2 from the germline V gene are MNHNS and SASEGT. This CDR3 is built from 14 residues. V lost 0 bases, J lost 5 bases, and 11 bases lay in between. DNA for the CDR3: TGTGCCAGCAGTGAAGCCGGGACTCCAAACGAGCAGTACGTC. Translation: CASSEAGTPNEQYV.

This clone has more than one count but fewer than ten. The chain has TRBV29-1 and TRBJ2-5, with 10 bases identical to TRBD2. CDR3 length equals 15 residues. From germline, CDR1 is SQVTM and CDR2 ANQGSEA. The trim removed 4 bases at V and 1 base at J, leaving 6 bases unmatched. The CDR3 region is CSVGLAGASQETQYF. CDR3 nucleotide sequence: TGCAGCGTTGGCCTAGCGGGAGCTTCCCAAGAGACCCAGTACTTC.

The rearrangement joins TRBV19 to TRBJ2-3, with 8 nucleotides matching TRBD2. Germline CDR1 is LNHDA and CDR2 is SQIVND (reference sequence). With 4 bases clipped from V and 6 bases from J, the junction kept 12 bases outside the gene matches. CDR3 length: 16 amino acids. This CDR3 is CASSTMPGLVRDTQYF. The CDR3, as DNA: TGTGCCAGTAGTACTATGCCGGGACTAGTCCGGGATACGCAGTATTTT.

The J gene is TRBJ1-1, the V gene TRBV20-1, with D uncertain. The ends were cut back, 3 bases at V and 11 bases at J, with 13 bases in the middle. Germline V gives CDR1 DFQATT, CDR2 SNEGSKA (reference sequence). CDR3 length: 11 amino acids. The CDR3 spells CSARDGGRAFF. DNA for the CDR3: TGCAGTGCTAGGGATGGCGGGCGGGCTTTCTTT.

This chain connects TRBV19 to TRBJ2-3, with 12 nucleotides matching TRBD1. J lost 6 bases, V lost 10 bases, and 8 bases had no gene match. Looked up from germline, CDR1 is LNHDA and CDR2 is SQIVND (reference sequence). The CDR3 spans 14 residues. The CDR3 protein is CATSGTGGADTQYF. CDR3 nucleotides: TGTGCCACTTCCGGGACAGGGGGCGCGGATACGCAGTATTTT.

This clone was detected only a few times. The rearrangement joins TRBV2 to TRBJ2-1; D gene uncertain. CDR1 is SNHLY and CDR2 is FYNNEI in the germline V gene. The CDR3 has 13 residues. Trimming removed 2 bases from V and 10 bases from J, with 12 bases in between. The chain's CDR3 is CASSESSQNEQFF. The CDR3 DNA sequence: TGTGCCAGCAGTGAAAGTAGCCAAAACGAGCAGTTCTTC.

This chain connects TRBV7-2 to TRBJ1-5; no reliable D call. V lost 0 bases and J lost 3, with 3 bases in between. CDR3 length equals 13 residues. CDR1 SGHTA and CDR2 FQGNSA come from the germline V gene. The CDR3 DNA is TGTGCCAGCAGCTTAGCCCACAATCAGCCCCAGCATTTT. Translation gives CASSLAHNQPQHF.

J is TRBJ2-2 and V is TRBV9; 10 bases agree with TRBD2. Trimming took 3 bases from V and 5 from J; bases not matched to a gene: 1. The CDR3 contains 14 residues. Germline V gene data show CDR1 as SGDLS and CDR2 as YYNGEE. Here the CDR3 reads CASSGTSGTGELFF. DNA of the CDR3: TGTGCCAGCAGCGGGACTAGCGGAACCGGGGAGCTGTTTTTT.

The CDR3 nucleotides are TGTGCCAGCAGCAGGGGTACTATGAACACTGAAGCTTTCTTT. It codes for CASSRGTMNTEAFF. The chain uses TRBV13 and TRBJ1-1; D is possibly TRBD1 (5 bases). Germline CDR1 and CDR2: PRHDT and FYEKMQ (reference sequence). The V gene lost 5 bases and the J gene lost 0 bases, with 10 bases spanning the gap. The CDR3 sequence is 14 residues long. The full variable domain, in which reference TRBV13 and TRBJ1-1 provide the parts outside the CDR3, is AAGVIQSPRHLIKEKRETATLKCYPIPRHDTVYWYQQGPGQDPQFLISFYEKMQSDKGSIPDRFSAQQFSDYHSELNMSSLELGDSALYFCASSRGTMNTEAFFGQGTRLTVV.

In this sample, this clone turned up a few times. V and J are TRBV27 and TRBJ1-5, with a possible D match to TRBD1 (5 bases). The CDR3 runs 16 residues. From germline, CDR1 is MNHEY and CDR2 SMNVEV (reference sequence). The V gene lost 6 bases and the J gene lost 6 bases, with 21 bases spanning the gap. The CDR3 loop reads CASSMTAGVKGQPQHF. CDR3 in DNA: TGTGCCAGCAGCATGACAGCGGGGGTAAAGGGTCAGCCCCAGCATTTT.

This clone was seen only a few times. The rearrangement joins TRBV19 to TRBJ2-1, with D tentatively TRBD1 (6 bases). The CDR3 is 16 residues long. Germline V gene sequence: CDR1 LNHDA, CDR2 SQIVND (reference sequence). V was cut by 10 bases and J by 0 bases, with 19 bases left in between. The DNA of the CDR3 is TGTGCCACCCAGGACAGTTCGGCTAGCTCCTACAATGAGCAGTTCTTC. It specifies CATQDSSASSYNEQFF.